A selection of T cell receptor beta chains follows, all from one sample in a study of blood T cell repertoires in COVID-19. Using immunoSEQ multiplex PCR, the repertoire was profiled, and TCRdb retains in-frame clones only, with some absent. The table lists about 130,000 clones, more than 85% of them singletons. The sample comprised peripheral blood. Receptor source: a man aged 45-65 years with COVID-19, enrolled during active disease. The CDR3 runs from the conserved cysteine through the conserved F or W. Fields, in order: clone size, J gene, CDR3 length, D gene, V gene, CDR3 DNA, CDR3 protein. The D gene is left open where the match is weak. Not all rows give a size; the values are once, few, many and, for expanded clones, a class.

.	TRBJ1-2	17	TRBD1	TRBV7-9	TGTGCCAGCAGCTTCTGGGACAGGGGTCTTCAGAACTATGGCTACACCTTC	CASSFWDRGLQNYGYTF
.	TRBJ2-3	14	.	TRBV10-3	TGTGCCATCAGTGGGGGACTCCTCGGAGATACGCAGTATTTT	CAISGGLLGDTQYF
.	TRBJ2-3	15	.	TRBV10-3	TGTGCCATCAGTGAGCGGGGGATCCACACAGATACGCAGTATTTT	CAISERGIHTDTQYF
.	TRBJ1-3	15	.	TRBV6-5	TGTGCCAGCAGTTACGACAGACCTAATGGCAACACCATATATTTT	CASSYDRPNGNTIYF
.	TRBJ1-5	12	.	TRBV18	TGTGCCAGCTCACCAGGCCGGAGCCCCCAGCATTTT	CASSPGRSPQHF
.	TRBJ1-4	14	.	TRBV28	TGTGCCAGCGAGGACAGCGCAACTAATGAAAAACTGTTTTTT	CASEDSATNEKLFF
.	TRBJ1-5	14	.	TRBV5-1	TGCGCCAGCAGTTCAGGGGAATCGAATCAGCCCCAGCATTTT	CASSSGESNQPQHF
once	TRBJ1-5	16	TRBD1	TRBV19	TGTGCCAGTAGTTCGTCGGGACAGGGCGTTGGTCAGCCCCAGCATTTT	CASSSSGQGVGQPQHF
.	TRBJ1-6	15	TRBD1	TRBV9	TGTGCCAGCAGCGTATCACAGGGGCCAGGTTCACCCCTCCACTTT	CASSVSQGPGSPLHF
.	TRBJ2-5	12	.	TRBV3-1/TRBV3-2	TGTGCCAGCAGTCCCCAGCCAGGGGACCAGTACTTC	CASSPQPGDQYF
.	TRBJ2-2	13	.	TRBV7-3	TGTGCCAGCAGCTTACAGGGGAGCGGGGAGCTGTTTTTT	CASSLQGSGELFF
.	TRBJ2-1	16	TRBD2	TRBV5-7	TGTGCCAGCAGCTTGGGGCGGACTAGCGCATACAATGAGCAGTTCTTC	CASSLGRTSAYNEQFF
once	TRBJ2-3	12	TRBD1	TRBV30	TGTGCCTGGAGTGTTCACAGGGGGGCGCAGTATTTT	CAWSVHRGAQYF
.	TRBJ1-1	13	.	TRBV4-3	TGCGCCAGCAGCCAAGCAAGAGGGCTTGAAGCTTTCTTT	CASSQARGLEAFF
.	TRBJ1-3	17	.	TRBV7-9	TGTGCCAGCAGCTTACCCCCCGGTGCCACCTCTGGAAACACCATATATTTT	CASSLPPGATSGNTIYF
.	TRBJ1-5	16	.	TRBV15	TGTGCCACCAGCAGAGAAGGCCAGGGGTCCCAGAGGGCCCAGCATTTT	CATSREGQGSQRAQHF
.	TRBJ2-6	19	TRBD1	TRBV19	TGTGCCAGTAGTATAGGTTCGGGCGCAGGGGGCTCTGGGGCCAACGTCCTGACTTTC	CASSIGSGAGGSGANVLTF
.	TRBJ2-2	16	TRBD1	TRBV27	TGTGCCAGCAGTTCGTGGGCGACAGGGGGGTCCGGGGAGCTGTTTTTT	CASSSWATGGSGELFF
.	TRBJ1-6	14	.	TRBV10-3	TGTGCCATCAGTGGGAGCTCTTTTAATTCACCCCTCCACTTT	CAISGSSFNSPLHF
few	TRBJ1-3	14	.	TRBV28	TGTGCCAGCAGTACGCCGGGTCTAGGAAACACCATATATTTT	CASSTPGLGNTIYF
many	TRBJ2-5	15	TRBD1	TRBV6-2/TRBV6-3	TGTGCCAGCAGTCCCGGACAGGGGGATCAAGAGACCCAGTACTTC	CASSPGQGDQETQYF
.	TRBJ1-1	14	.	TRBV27	TGTGCCAGCAGTCCCGGACTGTTGAACACTGAAGCTTTCTTT	CASSPGLLNTEAFF
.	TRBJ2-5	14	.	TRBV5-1	TGCGCCAGCAGCTTTTTGACAGCCTCGGAGACCCAGTACTTC	CASSFLTASETQYF
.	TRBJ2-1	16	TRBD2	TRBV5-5	TGTGCCAGCAGCTTGGTCCTAGCGGCAGAACACGGTGAGCAGTTCTTC	CASSLVLAAEHGEQFF
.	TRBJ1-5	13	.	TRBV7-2	TGTGCCAGCAGCGACAGGTTCAATCAGCCCCAGCATTTT	CASSDRFNQPQHF
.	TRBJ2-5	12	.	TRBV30	TGTGCCTGGGCGCATAAGGGGAAGACCCAGTACTTC	CAWAHKGKTQYF
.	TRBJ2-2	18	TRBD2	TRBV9	TGTGCCAGCAGCGTTTCACTAGCGGGAGATGGGGGCACCGGGGAGCTGTTTTTT	CASSVSLAGDGGTGELFF
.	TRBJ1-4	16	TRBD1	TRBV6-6	TGTGCCAGCAGTTACTTACAGGGGGCAACTAATGAAAAACTGTTTTTT	CASSYLQGATNEKLFF
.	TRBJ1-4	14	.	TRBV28	TGTGCCAGCAGTTTGGGAGTAACTAATGAAAAACTGTTTTTT	CASSLGVTNEKLFF
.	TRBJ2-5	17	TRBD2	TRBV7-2	TGTGCCAGCAGCCCCCGAGGGTCTAGCGGGAGTGTCAAGACCCAGTACTTC	CASSPRGSSGSVKTQYF
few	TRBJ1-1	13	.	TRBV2	TGTGCCAGCAGTGACAGGGGGAACACTGAAGCTTTCTTT	CASSDRGNTEAFF
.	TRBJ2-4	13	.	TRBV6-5	TGTGCCAGCAGTTACCTGGCAGGGTCCATTCAGTACTTC	CASSYLAGSIQYF
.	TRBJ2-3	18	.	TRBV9	TGTGCCAGCAGCGTAGAGTCGGGTCTCATCGGACCAGGAGGTACGCAGTATTTT	CASSVESGLIGPGGTQYF
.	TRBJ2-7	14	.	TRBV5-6	TGTGCCAGCAGAAAGGGGCTTCCTTCCTACGAGCAGTACTTC	CASRKGLPSYEQYF
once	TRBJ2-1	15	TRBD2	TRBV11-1	TGTGCCAGCAGCTTTTCGGCGGGAGGGCAAGAAGAGCAGTTCTTC	CASSFSAGGQEEQFF
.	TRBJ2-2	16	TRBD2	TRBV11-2	TGTGCCAGCAGCACTTGGACTAGCGGGGGAACCGGGGAGCTGTTTTTT	CASSTWTSGGTGELFF
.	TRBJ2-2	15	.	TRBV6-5	TGTGCCAGCAGCGCAGGTGTCGCGAACACCGGGGAGCTGTTTTTT	CASSAGVANTGELFF
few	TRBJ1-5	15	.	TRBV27	TGTGCCAGCAGTTTATTAGAGAATAGCAATCAGCCCCAGCATTTT	CASSLLENSNQPQHF
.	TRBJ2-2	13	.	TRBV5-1	TGCGCCAGCAGCTTGGAGAGCCGCGGGGAGCTGTTTTTT	CASSLESRGELFF
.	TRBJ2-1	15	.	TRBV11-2	TGTGCCAGCAGCTTAGAGCTCACAGTTTACAATGAGCAGTTCTTC	CASSLELTVYNEQFF
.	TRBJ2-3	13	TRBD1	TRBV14	TGTGCCAGCAGTGGGACAGCGTCAGATACGCAGTATTTT	CASSGTASDTQYF
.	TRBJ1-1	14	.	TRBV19	TGTGCCAGTAGTGCGGGACGGACGAACACTGAAGCTTTCTTT	CASSAGRTNTEAFF
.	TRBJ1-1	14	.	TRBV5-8	TGTGCCAGCAGCTTGAACGACAGGAACACTGAAGCTTTCTTT	CASSLNDRNTEAFF
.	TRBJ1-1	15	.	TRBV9	TGTGCCAGCAGCGTAGCTGCGCAACACAGCTCTGAAGCTTTCTTT	CASSVAAQHSSEAFF
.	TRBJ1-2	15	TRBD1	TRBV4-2	TGTGCCAGCAGCCAAGTTGGACAGGGGACCTATGGCTACACCTTC	CASSQVGQGTYGYTF
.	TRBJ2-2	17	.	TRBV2	TGTGCCAGCAGTGAGACTGATCAGCGGTCCTTGCGGGGGGAGCTGTTTTTT	CASSETDQRSLRGELFF
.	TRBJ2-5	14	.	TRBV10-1	TGCGCCACCAAGGAGAGGGAACGGCAAGAGACCCAGTACTTC	CATKERERQETQYF
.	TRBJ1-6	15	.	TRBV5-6	TGTGCCAGCAGCTTGGTGGGCGGGGGGGATTCACCCCTCCACTTT	CASSLVGGGDSPLHF
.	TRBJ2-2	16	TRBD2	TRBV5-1	TGCGCCAGCAGTCTGATCCCGGGGGGGATAACCGGGGAGCTGTTTTTT	CASSLIPGGITGELFF
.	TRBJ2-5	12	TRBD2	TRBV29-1	TGCAGCTCCAGTGGGGGGGAAGAGACCCAGTACTTC	CSSSGGEETQYF
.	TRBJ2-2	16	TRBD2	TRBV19	TGTGCCAGTACCTCCTCAAGTCTAGCGGGAACCGGGGAGCTGTTTTTT	CASTSSSLAGTGELFF
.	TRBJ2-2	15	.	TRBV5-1	TGCGCCAGCAGCTTTCACAGAGCGAACACCGGGGAGCTGTTTTTT	CASSFHRANTGELFF
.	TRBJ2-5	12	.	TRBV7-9	TGTGCCAGCAGCCCCGAGGAGCGGACCCAGTACTTC	CASSPEERTQYF